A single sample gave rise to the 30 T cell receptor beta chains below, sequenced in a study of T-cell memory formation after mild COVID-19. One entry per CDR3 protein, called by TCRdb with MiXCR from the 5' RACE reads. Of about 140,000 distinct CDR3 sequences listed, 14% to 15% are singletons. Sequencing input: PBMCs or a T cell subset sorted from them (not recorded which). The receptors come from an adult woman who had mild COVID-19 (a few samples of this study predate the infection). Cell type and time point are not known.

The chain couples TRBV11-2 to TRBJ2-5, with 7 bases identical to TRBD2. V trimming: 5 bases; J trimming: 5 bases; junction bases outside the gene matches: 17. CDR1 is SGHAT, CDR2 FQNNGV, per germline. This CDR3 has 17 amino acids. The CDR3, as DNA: TGTGCCAGCAGCATATCTCTCGCCGGGGGGATTTCGGAGACCCAGTACTTC. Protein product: CASSISLAGGISETQYF. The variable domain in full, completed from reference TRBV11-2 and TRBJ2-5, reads EAGVAQSPRYKIIEKRQSVAFWCNPISGHATLYWYQQILGQGPKLLIQFQNNGVVDDSQLPKDRFSAERLKGVDSTLKIQPAKLEDSAVYLCASSISLAGGISETQYFGPGTRLLVL.

The CDR3 loop is CSARYLAGDFYNEQFF. DNA of the CDR3: TGCAGTGCTAGATACCTAGCGGGGGACTTCTACAATGAGCAGTTCTTC. The J gene is TRBJ2-1, the V gene TRBV20-1, with 10 bases identical to TRBD2. Trimming took 2 bases from V and 3 from J; bases not matched to a gene: 7. Germline V gene data show CDR1 as DFQATT and CDR2 as SNEGSKA (reference sequence). CDR3 length equals 16 residues.

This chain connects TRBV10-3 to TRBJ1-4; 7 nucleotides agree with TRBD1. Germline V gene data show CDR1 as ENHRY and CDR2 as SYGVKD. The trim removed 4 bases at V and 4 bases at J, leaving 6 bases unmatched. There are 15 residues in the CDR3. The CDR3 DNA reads TGTGCCATCAGTGTCGGAGGACAGGTTAATGAAAAACTGTTTTTT. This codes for CAISVGGQVNEKLFF.

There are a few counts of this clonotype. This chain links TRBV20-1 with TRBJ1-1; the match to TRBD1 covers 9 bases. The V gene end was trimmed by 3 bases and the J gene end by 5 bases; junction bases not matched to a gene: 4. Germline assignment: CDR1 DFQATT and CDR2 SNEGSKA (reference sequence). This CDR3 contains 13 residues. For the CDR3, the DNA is TGCAGTGCTAGGGGGACAGGGAGTACTGAAGCTTTCTTT. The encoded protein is CSARGTGSTEAFF.

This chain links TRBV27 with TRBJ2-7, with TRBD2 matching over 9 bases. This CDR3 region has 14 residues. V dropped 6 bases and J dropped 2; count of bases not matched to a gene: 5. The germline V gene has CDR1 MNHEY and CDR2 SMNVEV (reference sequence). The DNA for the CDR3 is TGTGCCAGCAGACTGACTAGCGGAGCCTACGAGCAGTACTTC. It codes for CASRLTSGAYEQYF.

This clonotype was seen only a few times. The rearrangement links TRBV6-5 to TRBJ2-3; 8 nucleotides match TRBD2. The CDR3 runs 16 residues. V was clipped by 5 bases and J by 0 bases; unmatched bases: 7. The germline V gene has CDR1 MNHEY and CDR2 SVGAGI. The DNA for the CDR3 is TGTGCCAGCAGTCCCACTCTAGCGGGTAGCACAGATACGCAGTATTTT. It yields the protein CASSPTLAGSTDTQYF.

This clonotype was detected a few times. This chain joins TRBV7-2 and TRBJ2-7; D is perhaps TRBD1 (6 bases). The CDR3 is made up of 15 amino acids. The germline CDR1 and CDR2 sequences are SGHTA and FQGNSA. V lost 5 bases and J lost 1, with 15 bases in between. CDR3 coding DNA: TGTGCCAGCAGCCTCAGACAGGTATCTTCCTACGAGCAGTACTTC. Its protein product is CASSLRQVSSYEQYF.

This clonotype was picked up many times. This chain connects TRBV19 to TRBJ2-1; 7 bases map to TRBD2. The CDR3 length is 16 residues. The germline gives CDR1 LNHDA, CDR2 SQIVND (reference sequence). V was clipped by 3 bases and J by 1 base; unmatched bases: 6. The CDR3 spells CASSIAASGSYNEQFF. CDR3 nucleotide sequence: TGTGCCAGTAGTATCGCGGCTAGCGGATCCTACAATGAGCAGTTCTTC.

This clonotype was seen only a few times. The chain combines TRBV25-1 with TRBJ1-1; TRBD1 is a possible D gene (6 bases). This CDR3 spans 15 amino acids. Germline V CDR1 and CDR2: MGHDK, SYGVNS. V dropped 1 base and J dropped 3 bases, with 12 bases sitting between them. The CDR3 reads CASSEWGRGDTEAFF. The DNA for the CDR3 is TGTGCCAGCAGTGAATGGGGCAGGGGTGACACTGAAGCTTTCTTT.

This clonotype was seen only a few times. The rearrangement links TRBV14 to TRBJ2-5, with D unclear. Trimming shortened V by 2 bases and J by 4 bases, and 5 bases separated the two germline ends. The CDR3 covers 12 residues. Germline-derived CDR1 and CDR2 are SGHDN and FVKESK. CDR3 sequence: CASSQWRETQYF. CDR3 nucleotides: TGTGCCAGCAGCCAATGGCGAGAGACCCAGTACTTC.

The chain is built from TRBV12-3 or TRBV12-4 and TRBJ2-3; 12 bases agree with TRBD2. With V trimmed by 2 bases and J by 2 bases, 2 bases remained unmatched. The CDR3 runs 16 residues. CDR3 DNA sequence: TGTGCCAGCAGTTTACTAGCGGGGGGGTACACAGATACGCAGTATTTT. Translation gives CASSLLAGGYTDTQYF.

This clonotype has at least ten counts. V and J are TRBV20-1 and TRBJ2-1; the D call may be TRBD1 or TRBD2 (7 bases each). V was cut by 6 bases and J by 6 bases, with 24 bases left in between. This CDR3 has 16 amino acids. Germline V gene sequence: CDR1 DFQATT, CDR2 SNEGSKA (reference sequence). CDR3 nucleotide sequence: TGCAGTGCCTGCCCTCGACAGGGAGGGAACCCCAATGAGCAGTTCTTC. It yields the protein CSACPRQGGNPNEQFF.

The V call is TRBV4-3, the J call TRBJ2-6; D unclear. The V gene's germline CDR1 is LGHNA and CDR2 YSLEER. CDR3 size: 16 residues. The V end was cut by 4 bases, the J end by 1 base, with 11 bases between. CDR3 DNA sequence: TGCGCCAGCAGCCCGACATTTTTATCTGGGGCCAACGTCCTGACTTTC. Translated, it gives CASSPTFLSGANVLTF.

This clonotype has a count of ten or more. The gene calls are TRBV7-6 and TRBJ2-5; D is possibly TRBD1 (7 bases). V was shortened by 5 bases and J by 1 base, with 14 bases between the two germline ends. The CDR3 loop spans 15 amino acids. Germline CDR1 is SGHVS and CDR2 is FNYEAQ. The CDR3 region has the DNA TGTGCCAGCAGCCCAGGGGGACTCCTCCAAGAGACCCAGTACTTC. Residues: CASSPGGLLQETQYF.

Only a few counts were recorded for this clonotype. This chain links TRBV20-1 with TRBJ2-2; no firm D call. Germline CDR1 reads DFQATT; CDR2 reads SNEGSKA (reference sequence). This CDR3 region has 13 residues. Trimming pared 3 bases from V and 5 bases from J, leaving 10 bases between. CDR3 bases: TGCAGTGCTAGTTCTGCCAGTACCGGGGAGCTGTTTTTT. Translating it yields CSASSASTGELFF.

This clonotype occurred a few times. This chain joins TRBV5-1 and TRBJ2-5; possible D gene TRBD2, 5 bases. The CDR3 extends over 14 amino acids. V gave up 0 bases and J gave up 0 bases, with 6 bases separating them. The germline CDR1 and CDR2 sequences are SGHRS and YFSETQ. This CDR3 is CASSLVGNQETQYF. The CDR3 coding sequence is TGCGCCAGCAGCTTGGTCGGGAACCAAGAGACCCAGTACTTC.

CDR3 DNA sequence: TGTGCCAGCAGCTCGGGGTTAGATACGCAGTATTTT. Protein product: CASSSGLDTQYF. The chain employs TRBV5-4 and TRBJ2-3; D may be TRBD2 (5 bases). The germline gives CDR1 SGHNT, CDR2 YYREEE (reference sequence). Trimming left V 3 bases short and J 5 bases short, with 7 bases between. The CDR3 is 12 residues long. The whole variable domain, remainder taken from reference TRBV5-4 and TRBJ2-3, is ETGVTQSPTHLIKTRGQQVTLRCSSQSGHNTVSWYQQALGQGPQFIFQYYREEENGRGNFPPRFSGLQFPNYSSELNVNALELDDSALYLCASSSGLDTQYFGPGTRLTVL.

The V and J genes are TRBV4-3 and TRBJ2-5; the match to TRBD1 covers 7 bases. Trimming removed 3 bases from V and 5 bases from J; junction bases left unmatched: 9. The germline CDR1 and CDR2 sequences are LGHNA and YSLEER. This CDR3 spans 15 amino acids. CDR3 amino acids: CASSQTGSSGETQYF. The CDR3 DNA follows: TGCGCCAGCAGCCAGACAGGGTCCTCCGGGGAGACCCAGTACTTC.

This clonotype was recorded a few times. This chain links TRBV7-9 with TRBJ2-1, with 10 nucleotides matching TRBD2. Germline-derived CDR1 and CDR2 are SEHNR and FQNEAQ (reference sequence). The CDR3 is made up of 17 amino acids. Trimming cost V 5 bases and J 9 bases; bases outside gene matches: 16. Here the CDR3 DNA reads TGTGCCAGCAGCCCAGTGCTAGCGGGGGACCGCGGAAGTGAGCAGTTCTTC. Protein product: CASSPVLAGDRGSEQFF.

The CDR3 region has the DNA TGCAGCGTTGAAGGACACCTCCTCTCCTACAATGAGCAGTTCTTC. Amino acids: CSVEGHLLSYNEQFF. The V gene is TRBV29-1, the J gene TRBJ2-1; D call uncertain. The CDR3 runs to 15 residues. CDR1 SQVTM and CDR2 ANQGSEA come from the germline V gene. Between the trimmed V and J ends, which lost 1 base and 0 bases, there was a span of 10 bases.

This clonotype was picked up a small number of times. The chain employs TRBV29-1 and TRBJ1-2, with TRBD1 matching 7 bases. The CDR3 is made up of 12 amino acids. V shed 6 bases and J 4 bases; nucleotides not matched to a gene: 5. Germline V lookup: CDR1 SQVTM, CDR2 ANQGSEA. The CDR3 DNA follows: TGCAGCGTCGCGCAGGGGGTCTATGGCTACACCTTC. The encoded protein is CSVAQGVYGYTF.

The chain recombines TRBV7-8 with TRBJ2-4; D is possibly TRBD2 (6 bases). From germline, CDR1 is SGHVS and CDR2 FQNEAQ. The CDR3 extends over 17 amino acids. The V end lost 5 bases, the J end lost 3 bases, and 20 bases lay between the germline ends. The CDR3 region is CASSNPGTSPSKNIQYF. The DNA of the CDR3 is TGTGCCAGCAGCAACCCCGGGACTTCCCCCAGCAAAAACATTCAGTACTTC. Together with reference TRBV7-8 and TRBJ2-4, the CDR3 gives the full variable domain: GAGVSQSPRYKVAKRGQDVALRCDPISGHVSLFWYQQALGQGPEFLTYFQNEAQLDKSGLPSDRFFAERPEGSVSTLKIQRTQQEDSAVYLCASSNPGTSPSKNIQYFGAGTRLSVL.

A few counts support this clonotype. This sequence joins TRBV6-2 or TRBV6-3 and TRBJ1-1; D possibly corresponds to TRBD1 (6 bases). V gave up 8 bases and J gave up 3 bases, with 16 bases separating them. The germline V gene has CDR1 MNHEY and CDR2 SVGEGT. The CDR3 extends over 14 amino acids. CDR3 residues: CASARGGTDTEAFF. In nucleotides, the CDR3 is TGTGCCAGCGCCCGTGGGGGCACGGACACTGAAGCTTTCTTT.

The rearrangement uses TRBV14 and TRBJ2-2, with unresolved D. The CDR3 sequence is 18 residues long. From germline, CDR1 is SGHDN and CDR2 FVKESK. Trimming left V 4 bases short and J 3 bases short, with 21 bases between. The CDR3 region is CASSLSHPVWVDTGELFF. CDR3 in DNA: TGTGCCAGCAGCCTGTCCCACCCGGTATGGGTGGACACCGGGGAGCTGTTTTTT. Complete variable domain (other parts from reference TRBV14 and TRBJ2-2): EAGVTQFPSHSVIEKGQTVTLRCDPISGHDNLYWYRRVMGKEIKFLLHFVKESKQDESGMPNNRFLAERTGGTYSTLKVQPAELEDSGVYFCASSLSHPVWVDTGELFFGEGSRLTVL.

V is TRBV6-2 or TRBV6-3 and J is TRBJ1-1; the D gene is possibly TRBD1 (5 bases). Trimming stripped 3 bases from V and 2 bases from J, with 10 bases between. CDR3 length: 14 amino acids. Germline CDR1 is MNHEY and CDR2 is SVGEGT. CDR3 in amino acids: CASSYYRRNTEAFF. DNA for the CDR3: TGTGCCAGCAGTTATTACAGGCGTAACACTGAAGCTTTCTTT.

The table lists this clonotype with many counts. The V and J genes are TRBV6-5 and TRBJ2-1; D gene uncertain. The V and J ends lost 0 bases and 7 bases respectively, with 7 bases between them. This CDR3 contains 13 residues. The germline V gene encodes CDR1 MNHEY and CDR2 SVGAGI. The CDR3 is CASSYSRVNEQFF. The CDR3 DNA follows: TGTGCCAGCAGTTACTCCCGGGTAAATGAGCAGTTCTTC.

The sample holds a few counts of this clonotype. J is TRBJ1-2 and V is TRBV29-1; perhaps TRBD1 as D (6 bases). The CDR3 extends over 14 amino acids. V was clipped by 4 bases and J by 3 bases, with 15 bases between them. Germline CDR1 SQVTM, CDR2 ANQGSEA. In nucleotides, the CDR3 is TGCAGCGTTGCGGGGGGCGCGGAGGACTATGGCTACACCTTC. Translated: CSVAGGAEDYGYTF.

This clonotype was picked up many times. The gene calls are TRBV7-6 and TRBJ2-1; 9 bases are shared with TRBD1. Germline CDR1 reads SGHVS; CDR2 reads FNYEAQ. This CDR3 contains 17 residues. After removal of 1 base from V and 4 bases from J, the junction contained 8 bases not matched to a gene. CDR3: CASSLVEGQGSYNEQFF. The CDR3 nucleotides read TGTGCCAGCAGCTTAGTGGAGGGACAGGGCTCGTACAATGAGCAGTTCTTC. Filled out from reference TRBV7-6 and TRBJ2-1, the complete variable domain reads GAGVSQSPRYKVTKRGQDVALRCDPISGHVSLYWYRQALGQGPEFLTYFNYEAQQDKSGLPNDRFSAERPEGSISTLTIQRTEQRDSAMYRCASSLVEGQGSYNEQFFGPGTRLTVL.

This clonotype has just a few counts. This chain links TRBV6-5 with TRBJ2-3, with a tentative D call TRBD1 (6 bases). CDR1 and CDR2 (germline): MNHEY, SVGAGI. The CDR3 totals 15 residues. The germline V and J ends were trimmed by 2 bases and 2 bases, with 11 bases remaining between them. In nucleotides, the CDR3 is TGTGCCAGCAGTTACCAGGCAGGGGCCACAGATACGCAGTATTTT. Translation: CASSYQAGATDTQYF.

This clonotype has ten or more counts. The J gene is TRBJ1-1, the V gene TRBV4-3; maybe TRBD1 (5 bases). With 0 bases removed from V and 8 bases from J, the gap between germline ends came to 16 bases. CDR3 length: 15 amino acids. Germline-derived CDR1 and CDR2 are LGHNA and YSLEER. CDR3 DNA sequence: TGCGCCAGCAGCCAAGAAATCGGGGGGGTTCCCGAAGCTTTCTTT. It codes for CASSQEIGGVPEAFF.